Detailed here is one T cell receptor beta chain. Its antigen is not identified. The entry originates in a study of shared clonotypes between healthy human individuals. Terminally differentiated effector memory CD45RA+ cells were left out of the naive CD8 fraction, which was CD45RO-negative and positively selected for CCR7. Donors comprised only Caucasian adults living in Nashville, Tennessee. The V gene end was trimmed by 3 bases and the J gene end by 5 bases; junction bases not matched to a gene: 6. Germline values: CDR1 SGDLS, CDR2 YYNGEE. The CDR3 sequence is 15 residues long. The study, taken as a whole, reports: Naive subsets, compared against memory subsets, generally had larger estimated richness values. Clonotype sharing across a few donors was observed for around 5% of naive CD4 clonotypes.

The authors loaded roughly 200 ng DNA, 27,000 or so T cell genomes, into sorted-subset replicate PCRs. Clones were sequenced by immunoSEQ multiplex PCR, and TCRdb holds only the in-frame ones, with some missing. Of 550,000 to 750,000 clones in the sample, 95% to 96% were seen once. The specimen was naive CD8+ T cells sorted from blood. J is TRBJ2-7 and V is TRBV9; 12 nucleotides line up with TRBD2. The sequence was collected from a woman in her twenties or thirties in good health. In DNA, the CDR3 is TGTGCCAGCAGCGGCGGGACTAGCGGGTTCCACGAGCAGTACTTC. Its translation: CASSGGTSGFHEQYF.